This TCR beta chain came from a study of blood T cell repertoires in COVID-19. Study-wide background: The samples span acute and convalescent COVID-19 from the United States, Italy and Spain.

The germline V and J ends were trimmed by 1 base and 7 bases, with 9 bases remaining between them. The length of the CDR3 is 12 residues. Germline V gives CDR1 SGHRS, CDR2 YFSETQ. In the study's own analysis: Amplification from reference gene primers served as the basis for estimated nucleated cell counts. Libraries were prepared by immunoSEQ multiplex PCR; TCRdb keeps only in-frame clonotypes and omits some of them. D and trimming come from the DNA, and the V and J calls and clone size come from that table. In the table there are approximately 200,000 clones, about 91% of which are singletons. Sequencing input: PBMCs or T cells enriched from blood (not recorded which). The chain has TRBV5-1 and TRBJ2-7; D not resolved. The sequence came from a young man with acute COVID-19. The CDR3 DNA is TGCGCCAGCAGCTTGCTCGGTGAAGAGCAGTACTTC. Amino acids: CASSLLGEEQYF.